This T cell receptor beta chain came from a study of blood T cell repertoires in COVID-19. Study at large: Whether acute or convalescent, the COVID-19 samples came from the United States, Italy and Spain. T cells, B-cell-depleted T cells, or PBMCs provided the cDNA or gDNA that served as material.

V was pared by 7 bases and J by 4 bases, with 13 bases between. This CDR3 region has 12 residues. Germline V gives CDR1 SQVTM, CDR2 ANQGSEA. Per the authors' pipeline: Cell counts per sample came from amplifying reference gene primers. Some clones are missing from TCRdb's copy, which holds only in-frame ones; the method was immunoSEQ multiplex PCR. That table furnishes V, J and clone size, whereas the DNA furnished D and trimming. The repertoire holds some 59,000 clones, roughly 87% seen once, with about 1.6% in the top ten. Sequencing used peripheral blood. The clonotype comes from a man between 60 and 75 years old with acute or convalescent COVID-19. The chain is built from TRBV29-1 and TRBJ1-2; D uncertain. CDR3 amino acids: CSAGRSLYGYTF. The CDR3, as DNA: TGCAGCGCCGGGAGGTCCCTCTATGGCTACACCTTC.